The subject of this entry is one TCR beta chain. TCRdb fed the PCR reads into MiXCR, producing one record per CDR3 protein. The table lists around 8,000 distinct CDR3 sequences, around 33% of them singletons. The CDR3 has 14 amino acids. The germline V gene encodes CDR1 SEHNR and CDR2 FQNEAQ (reference sequence). Trimming removed 4 bases at V and 5 bases at J, with 13 bases between. The data stem from a study of molecular identifiers for immune sequencing clone quantification. Sorting captured naive CD8 T cells as CD8+CD4-CCR7+CD45RA+. The chain uses TRBV7-9 and TRBJ2-3; weak D call: TRBD1 (6 bases). This sequence was found in a human donor in good health. Some libraries in this study had Jurkat cell RNA spiked in. The sequencing sample was made of naive CD8+ T cells from blood, with Jurkat cell RNA spiked in. Regarding subset: FACS-sorted CD8+CD4-CCR7+CD45RA+ naive T cells. CDR3 sequence (DNA): TGTGCCAGCAGCTGGAACAAACAGGGAGATACGCAGTATTTT. Translating gives CASSWNKQGDTQYF.